This TCR beta chain was found in a study of T-cell memory formation after mild COVID-19. Study-wide context: TCR clusters mostly belonged to single donors.

About this clonotype: Antigen: not known.

Whole-study findings and limits: Clones that contracted clustered mainly in CM and EM if CD4+ and in EMRA if CD8+. The finding that pre-infection memory included some responding clones suggested that cross-reactive memory joined.

Barcoded TCR alpha and TCR beta cDNA libraries with UMIs came from 5'RACE using constant-segment primers. Each CDR3 protein gets one entry after TCRdb re-called the 5' RACE reads with MiXCR. The data hold about 450,000 distinct CDR3 sequences, with roughly a quarter observed a single time. This CDR3 comprises 15 residues. From germline, CDR1 is MNHEY and CDR2 SVGAGI. The J segment lost 7 bases and the V segment lost 2 bases, leaving 7 bases of the junction unmatched. The sample taken for sequencing was PBMCs or a T cell subset sorted from them (not recorded which). The TCR originated in an adult woman who had mild COVID-19 (a few samples of this study predate the infection). Cell type and time point are not known. The chain links TRBV6-5 to TRBJ2-2; 7 bases map to TRBD1. The CDR3 coding sequence is TGTGCCAGCAGTTACATCGACAGGGCGAGCGGGGAGCTGTTTTTT. Protein product: CASSYIDRASGELFF.